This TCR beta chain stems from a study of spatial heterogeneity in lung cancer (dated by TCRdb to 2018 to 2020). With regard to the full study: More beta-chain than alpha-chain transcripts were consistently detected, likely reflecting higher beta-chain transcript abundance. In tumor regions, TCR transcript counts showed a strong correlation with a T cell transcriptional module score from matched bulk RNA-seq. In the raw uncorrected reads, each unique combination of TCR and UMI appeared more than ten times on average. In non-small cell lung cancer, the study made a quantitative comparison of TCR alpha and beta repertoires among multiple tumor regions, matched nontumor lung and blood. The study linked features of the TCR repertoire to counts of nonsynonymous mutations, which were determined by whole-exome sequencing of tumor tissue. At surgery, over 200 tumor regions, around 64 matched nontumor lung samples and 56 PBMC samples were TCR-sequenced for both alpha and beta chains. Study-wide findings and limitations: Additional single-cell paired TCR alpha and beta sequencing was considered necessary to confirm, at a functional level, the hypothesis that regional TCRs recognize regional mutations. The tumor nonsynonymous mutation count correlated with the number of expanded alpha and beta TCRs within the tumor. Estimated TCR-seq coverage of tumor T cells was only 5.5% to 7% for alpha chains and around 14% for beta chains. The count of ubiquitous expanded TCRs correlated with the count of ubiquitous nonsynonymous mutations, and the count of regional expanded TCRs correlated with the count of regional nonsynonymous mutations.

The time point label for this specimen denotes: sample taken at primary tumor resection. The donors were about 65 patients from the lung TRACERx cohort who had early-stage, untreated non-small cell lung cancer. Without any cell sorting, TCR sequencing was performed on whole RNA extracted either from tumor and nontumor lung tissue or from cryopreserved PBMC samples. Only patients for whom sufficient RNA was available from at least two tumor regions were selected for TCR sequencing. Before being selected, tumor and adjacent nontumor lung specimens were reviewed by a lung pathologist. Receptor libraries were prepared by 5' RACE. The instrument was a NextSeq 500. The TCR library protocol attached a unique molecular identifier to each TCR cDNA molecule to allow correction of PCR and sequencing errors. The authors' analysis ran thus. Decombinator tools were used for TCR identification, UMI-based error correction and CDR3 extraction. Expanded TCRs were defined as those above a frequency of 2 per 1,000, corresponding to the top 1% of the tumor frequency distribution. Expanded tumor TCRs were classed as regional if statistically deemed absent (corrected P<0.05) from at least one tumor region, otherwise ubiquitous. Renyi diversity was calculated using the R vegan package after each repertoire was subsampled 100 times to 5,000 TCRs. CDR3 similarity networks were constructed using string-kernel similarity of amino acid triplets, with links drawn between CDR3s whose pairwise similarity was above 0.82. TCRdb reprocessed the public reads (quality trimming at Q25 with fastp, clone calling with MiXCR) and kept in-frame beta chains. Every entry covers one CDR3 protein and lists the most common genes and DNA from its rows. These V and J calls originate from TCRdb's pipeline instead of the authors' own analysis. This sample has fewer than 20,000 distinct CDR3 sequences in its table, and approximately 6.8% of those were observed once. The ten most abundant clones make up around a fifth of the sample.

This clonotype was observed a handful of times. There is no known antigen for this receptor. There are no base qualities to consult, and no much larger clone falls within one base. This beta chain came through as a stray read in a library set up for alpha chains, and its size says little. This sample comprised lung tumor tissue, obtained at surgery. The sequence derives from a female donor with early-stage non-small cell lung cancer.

The DNA is TGTGCCAGCAGTTACTCGAAAGGAGACATCTATGGCTACACCTTC. Translated, this is CASSYSKGDIYGYTF. The rearrangement joined TRBV6-6 to TRBJ1-2, with no reliable assignment of the D segment. The germline V gene (reference sequence) supplies CDR1 MNHNY and CDR2 SVGAGI. The CDR3 holds 15 amino acids from the cysteine to the phenylalanine. Left in the record is the CDR3 DNA by itself, 45 bases read in frame from the first base. V sheds 0 bases and J sheds 4 bases, leaving 12 bases between their ends.